What follows are 24 T cell receptor beta chains derived from one specimen sequenced in a study of chemoradiotherapy in HPV16-positive cancers. The table came from immunoSEQ multiplex PCR; TCRdb's copy has only in-frame clones and leaves some out. The data show roughly 12,000 clones, approximately 79% seen once. Sample acquisition took place from a patient who underwent chemoradiotherapy. The source of these receptors is a human donor with HPV-associated anogenital cancer.

This sequence joins TRBV5-4 and TRBJ1-1; perhaps TRBD1 as D (5 bases). V lost 0 bases to trimming and J lost 7 bases, with 13 bases between them. Germline CDR1 SGHNT, CDR2 YYREEE (reference sequence). The CDR3 loop spans 14 amino acids. CDR3: CASSLVGRENEAFF. The CDR3 region has the DNA TGTGCCAGCAGCTTGGTAGGCAGGGAAAATGAAGCTTTCTTT.

The V gene is TRBV11-1, the J gene TRBJ1-1; 10 bases are a match to TRBD1. Germline-derived CDR1 and CDR2 are SGHAT and FQDESV (reference sequence). The J segment lost 7 bases and the V segment lost 2 bases, leaving 10 bases of the junction unmatched. The CDR3 extends over 16 amino acids. CDR3: CASSLTPTGGWGEAFF. The CDR3 DNA reads as TGTGCCAGCAGCTTAACTCCGACAGGGGGCTGGGGTGAAGCTTTCTTT.

This clone was picked up a small number of times. The rearrangement uses TRBV6-1 and TRBJ1-1; tentatively, D is TRBD1 (5 bases). The CDR3 spans 13 residues. Per germline, CDR1 MNHNS and CDR2 SASEGT. V gave up 11 bases and J gave up 3 bases, with 16 bases separating them. DNA of the CDR3: TGTGCCGGGGCCAACGGACGGGACACTGAAGCTTTCTTT. This encodes CAGANGRDTEAFF.

This chain links TRBV7-9 with TRBJ1-4; perhaps TRBD1 as D (5 bases). From germline, CDR1 is SEHNR and CDR2 FQNEAQ (reference sequence). The CDR3 runs 14 residues. Trimming shortened V by 1 base and J by 6 bases, and 9 bases separated the two germline ends. DNA for the CDR3: TGTGCCAGCAGCTTAGACGCGGGGCATGAAAAACTGTTTTTT. Translation gives CASSLDAGHEKLFF.

The chain employs TRBV7-3 and TRBJ2-2; TRBD2 is a possible D gene (5 bases). The CDR3 consists of 13 residues. The V gene lost 5 bases and the J gene lost 6 bases, with 10 bases spanning the gap. Germline-derived CDR1 and CDR2 are SGHTA and FQGTGA. The CDR3 here is CASSRGVPGELFF. The CDR3 nucleotides are TGTGCCAGCAGCCGGGGAGTCCCCGGGGAGCTGTTTTTT.

The rearrangement uses TRBV19 and TRBJ2-2, with D unresolved. V gave up 3 bases and J gave up 0 bases, with 8 bases separating them. CDR3 length: 15 amino acids. Germline CDR1 is LNHDA and CDR2 is SQIVND (reference sequence). The CDR3 DNA follows: TGTGCCAGTAGTATTCCCAGCGCGAACACCGGGGAGCTGTTTTTT. It yields the protein CASSIPSANTGELFF.

J is TRBJ2-1 and V is TRBV4-1; 14 nucleotides align to TRBD2. Germline loops: CDR1 MGHRA, CDR2 YSYEKL. The V segment lost 0 bases and the J segment 9 bases; nucleotides outside the gene matches: 10. The CDR3 is 18 amino acids. The CDR3 protein is CASSQDSWGLAGDSEQFF. The DNA of the CDR3 is TGCGCCAGCAGCCAAGATTCTTGGGGACTAGCGGGAGATAGTGAGCAGTTCTTC.

The chain couples TRBV5-4 to TRBJ2-1; 8 positions agree with TRBD1. Germline assignment: CDR1 SGHNT and CDR2 YYREEE (reference sequence). The CDR3 extends over 16 amino acids. J was trimmed by 7 bases and V by 4 bases; bases with no gene match: 13. The CDR3 loop reads CASSRELSRDRNEQFF. The CDR3 DNA reads TGTGCCAGCAGCCGAGAGTTGAGTCGGGACAGGAATGAGCAGTTCTTC.

V gene TRBV2 combines with J gene TRBJ2-1, with D perhaps matching TRBD1 or TRBD2 (5 bases each). CDR3 length: 16 amino acids. V was trimmed by 4 bases and J by 0 bases, leaving 13 bases between them. Germline V gene data show CDR1 as SNHLY and CDR2 as FYNNEI. CDR3: CASSGGGRPSYNEQFF. The CDR3 DNA reads TGTGCCAGCAGTGGGGGCGGGCGCCCCTCCTACAATGAGCAGTTCTTC.

The chain couples TRBV4-2 to TRBJ2-5; 9 nucleotides align to TRBD2. This CDR3 has 16 amino acids. Trimming took 1 base from V and 5 from J; bases not matched to a gene: 8. CDR1 and CDR2 (germline): LGHNA, YNFKEQ. The CDR3 region has the DNA TGTGCCAGCAGCCAAGGAGATAGCGGGAGATTTGAGACCCAGTACTTC. It translates to CASSQGDSGRFETQYF.

This clone was seen a few times. The V call is TRBV18, the J call TRBJ2-7; 8 bases align to TRBD2. The CDR3 totals 15 residues. J gave up 3 bases and V 4 bases, and 8 bases lay outside the gene matches. Per germline, CDR1 KGHSH and CDR2 LQKENI. CDR3 sequence: CASSRQSGRHYEQYF. CDR3 DNA: TGTGCCAGCTCACGGCAGAGCGGGAGACACTACGAGCAGTACTTC.

This chain connects TRBV29-1 to TRBJ1-2; possible D gene TRBD1, 6 bases. The ends were cut back, 4 bases at V and 4 bases at J, with 10 bases in the middle. The CDR3 has 12 amino acids. CDR1 and CDR2 from the germline V gene are SQVTM and ANQGSEA. CDR3 sequence (DNA): TGCAGCGTTGTGGACAGCTCCTATGGCTACACCTTC. This sequence encodes CSVVDSSYGYTF.

This chain joins TRBV7-9 and TRBJ1-1; perhaps TRBD1 as D (6 bases). Germline CDR1 and CDR2: SEHNR and FQNEAQ (reference sequence). Trimming left V 7 bases short and J 1 base short, with 10 bases between. There are 13 residues in the CDR3. The CDR3 coding sequence is TGTGCCAGCACCTCGGGACAGAACACTGAAGCTTTCTTT. It encodes CASTSGQNTEAFF.

A word on this clone: Other DNA sequences from this sample encode an identical CDR3 as well. The V call is TRBV9, the J call TRBJ1-1; D remains ambiguous. Trimming left V 4 bases short and J 1 base short, with 11 bases between. The CDR3 totals 14 residues. Germline CDR1 is SGDLS and CDR2 is YYNGEE. The CDR3, as DNA: TGTGCCAGCAGCTCCAGTGGAGGGAACACTGAAGCTTTCTTT. Protein: CASSSSGGNTEAFF.

The V and J genes are TRBV5-5 and TRBJ1-6; 7 bases are a match to TRBD1. V lost 7 bases to trimming and J lost 5 bases; unmatched junction nucleotides: 6. This CDR3 is 14 amino acids long. CDR1 and CDR2 from the germline V gene are SGHKS and YYEKEE (reference sequence). The CDR3 sequence: CASGVGTDNSPLHF. CDR3 nucleotides: TGTGCCAGCGGGGTAGGGACAGATAATTCACCCCTCCACTTT. Full variable domain (outside the CDR3, taken from reference TRBV5-5 and TRBJ1-6): DAGVTQSPTHLIKTRGQQVTLRCSPISGHKSVSWYQQVLGQGPQFIFQYYEKEERGRGNFPDRFSARQFPNYSSELNVNALLLGDSALYLCASGVGTDNSPLHFGNGTRLTVT.

The chain uses TRBV10-3 and TRBJ1-3; weak D call: TRBD1 (5 bases). V shed 7 bases and J shed 0 bases, with 13 bases lying between them. The germline V gene encodes CDR1 ENHRY and CDR2 SYGVKD. The CDR3 is 15 amino acids. In DNA form, the CDR3 reads TGTGCCATCATGCCGACAGACTCCTCTGGAAACACCATATATTTT. It yields the protein CAIMPTDSSGNTIYF.

This rearrangement joins TRBV7-9 to TRBJ2-7, with D unclear. The V gene's germline CDR1 is SEHNR and CDR2 FQNEAQ (reference sequence). Trimming took 5 bases from V and 3 from J, leaving 11 bases between them. The CDR3 spans 13 residues. DNA for the CDR3: TGTGCCAGCAGCAGCATTCGAGACTACGAGCAGTACTTC. Protein: CASSSIRDYEQYF. The whole variable domain, remainder taken from reference TRBV7-9 and TRBJ2-7, is DTGVSQNPRHKITKRGQNVTFRCDPISEHNRLYWYRQTLGQGPEFLTYFQNEAQLEKSRLLSDRFSAERPKGSFSTLEIQRTEQGDSAMYLCASSSIRDYEQYFGPGTRLTVT.

The gene calls are TRBV27 and TRBJ1-2; the D is unclear. CDR1 MNHEY and CDR2 SMNVEV come from the germline V gene (reference sequence). The V gene lost 5 bases and the J gene lost 4 bases, with 11 bases spanning the gap. The CDR3 extends over 13 amino acids. CDR3 in amino acids: CASSTPSAYGYTF. The DNA of the CDR3 is TGTGCCAGCAGTACTCCGTCGGCCTATGGCTACACCTTC.

J is TRBJ2-2 and V is TRBV15; D may correspond to TRBD1 or TRBD2 (5 bases each). The CDR3 has 14 residues. Looked up from germline, CDR1 is LNHNV and CDR2 is YYDKDF (reference sequence). Trimming took 0 bases from V and 4 from J, leaving 6 bases between them. The CDR3 DNA is TGTGCCACCAGCAGAGATGGGGGCACCGGGGAGCTGTTTTTT. Translation gives CATSRDGGTGELFF.

The chain joins TRBV4-2 to TRBJ2-2; 13 bases fit TRBD2. The CDR3 covers 19 residues. CDR1 LGHNA and CDR2 YNFKEQ come from the germline V gene. V lost 0 bases and J lost 6; bases outside the gene matches: 10. The CDR3: CASSQDLGGGLAGAGELFF. The CDR3 region has the DNA TGTGCCAGCAGCCAAGATTTGGGGGGCGGACTAGCGGGAGCCGGGGAGCTGTTTTTT.

The genes are TRBV14 and TRBJ2-7; TRBD2 matches 7 bases. The CDR3 sequence is 15 residues long. Germline CDR1 and CDR2: SGHDN and FVKESK. With 6 bases clipped from V and 2 bases from J, the junction kept 10 bases outside the gene matches. This chain's CDR3 is CASSQSGAVTYEQYF. In DNA, the CDR3 is TGTGCCAGCAGTCAAAGCGGGGCCGTCACCTACGAGCAGTACTTC.

This clone was found a few times. This chain links TRBV6-7 with TRBJ2-1; D possibly uses TRBD1 or TRBD2 (5 bases each). TRBV6-7 has ORF status, its function being uncertain. V was clipped by 0 bases and J by 6 bases, with 21 bases between them. The CDR3 is 18 amino acids. The CDR3 coding sequence is TGTGCCAGCAGTTACTCGAAAGAACGGGGCCGTTTCGGCAATGAGCAGTTCTTC. It translates to CASSYSKERGRFGNEQFF.

The V and J genes are TRBV7-3 and TRBJ2-1; 8 bases map to TRBD1. The germline gives CDR1 SGHTA, CDR2 FQGTGA. There are 16 residues in the CDR3. The trim removed 4 bases at V and 0 bases at J, leaving 5 bases unmatched. Written as DNA, the CDR3 is TGTGCCAGCAGCTCGACAGGGGCCAGCTCCTACAATGAGCAGTTCTTC. It is translated as CASSSTGASSYNEQFF.

V usage is TRBV2 and J usage is TRBJ2-3; D might be TRBD1 or TRBD2, each matching 6 bases. The germline CDR1 and CDR2 sequences are SNHLY and FYNNEI. This CDR3 spans 16 amino acids. V lost 6 bases to trimming and J lost 0 bases, with 16 bases between them. CDR3 residues: CASRERGPSSTDTQYF. The DNA of the CDR3 is TGTGCCAGCAGAGAACGGGGGCCTTCTAGCACAGATACGCAGTATTTT.